These 10 T cell receptor beta chains originate from one sample sequenced in a study of cytomegalovirus exposure and HLA in healthy donors. PCR primers comprised 60 Vbeta and 13 Jbeta primers. Using immunoSEQ multiplex PCR, the repertoire was profiled, and TCRdb retains in-frame clones only, with some absent. The sample has roughly 140,000 clones, approximately 77% seen once. Sequenced input: PBMCs. The receptor set was obtained from a man aged 18 to 29 in good health and CMV-seronegative.

V gene TRBV28 combines with J gene TRBJ2-3, with 12 bases aligning to TRBD1. The germline gives CDR1 MDHEN, CDR2 SYDVKM. CDR3 length equals 16 residues. V lost 2 bases, J lost 6 bases, and 6 bases stayed unmatched. CDR3 in DNA: TGTGCCAGCAGTTTAGGGACAGGGGGCTCGTACGATACGCAGTATTTT. Encoded protein: CASSLGTGGSYDTQYF. The whole variable domain, remainder taken from reference TRBV28 and TRBJ2-3, is DVKVTQSSRYLVKRTGEKVFLECVQDMDHENMFWYRQDPGLGLRLIYFSYDVKMKEKGDIPEGYSVSREKKERFSLILESASTNQTSMYLCASSLGTGGSYDTQYFGPGTRLTVL.

The V gene is TRBV27, the J gene TRBJ2-5, with 9 nucleotides matching TRBD1. The germline V gene encodes CDR1 MNHEY and CDR2 SMNVEV (reference sequence). J lost 5 bases, V lost 4 bases, and 5 bases had no gene match. The CDR3 is 14 amino acids. In DNA form, the CDR3 reads TGTGCCAGCAGTTCCGGACAGGGGTGGGAGACCCAGTACTTC. The encoded protein is CASSSGQGWETQYF.

To note about this clone: The same CDR3 is also encoded by other DNA sequences in this sample. This sequence joins TRBV7-9 and TRBJ2-5, with 13 bases matching TRBD2. The CDR3 sequence is 14 residues long. The junction had 3 bases not matched to a gene; V was cut back by 7 bases and J by 4 bases. CDR1 SEHNR and CDR2 FQNEAQ come from the germline V gene (reference sequence). CDR3 amino acids: CASKLAGGRETQYF. The DNA for the CDR3 is TGTGCCAGCAAACTAGCGGGAGGGAGAGAGACCCAGTACTTC.

The chain is built from TRBV6-5 and TRBJ1-3, with D perhaps matching TRBD1 (5 bases). The CDR3 loop spans 15 amino acids. The V end lost 2 bases, the J end lost 7 bases, and 15 bases lay between the germline ends. The germline CDR1 and CDR2 sequences are MNHEY and SVGAGI. The CDR3 reads CASSYRGNTGNTIYF. Here the CDR3 DNA reads TGTGCCAGCAGTTACAGGGGCAACACCGGCAACACCATATATTTT.

The V gene is TRBV25-1, the J gene TRBJ2-1; 12 bases agree with TRBD2. Germline V CDR1 and CDR2: MGHDK, SYGVNS. The CDR3 spans 18 residues. J gave up 2 bases and V 3 bases, and 8 bases lay outside the gene matches. The CDR3 DNA follows: TGTGCCAGCAGTGACCGGCTAGCGGGAGGGAGGCCCTACAATGAGCAGTTCTTC. Amino acid sequence: CASSDRLAGGRPYNEQFF. The variable domain in full, with the rest retrieved from reference TRBV25-1 and TRBJ2-1, is EADIYQTPRYLVIGTGKKITLECSQTMGHDKMYWYQQDPGMELHLIHYSYGVNSTEKGDLSSESTVSRIRTEHFPLTLESARPSHTSQYLCASSDRLAGGRPYNEQFFGPGTRLTVL.

This clone has just a few counts. This sequence joins TRBV14 and TRBJ2-3; TRBD2 matches 10 bases. This CDR3 spans 17 amino acids. CDR1 and CDR2 from the germline V gene are SGHDN and FVKESK. V lost 3 bases to trimming and J lost 4 bases; unmatched junction nucleotides: 10. The CDR3 loop reads CASSHPGGTSVPDTQYF. The CDR3 DNA reads as TGTGCCAGCAGCCACCCCGGCGGGACTAGCGTCCCAGATACGCAGTATTTT.

Only one count was recorded for this clone. This sequence joins TRBV10-3 and TRBJ2-2, with TRBD2 as a possible D gene (5 bases). This CDR3 has 14 residues. Trimming shortened V by 6 bases and J by 1 base, and 9 bases separated the two germline ends. The germline CDR1 and CDR2 sequences are ENHRY and SYGVKD. DNA for the CDR3: TGTGCCATCAGGGGGAGCGTGAACACCGGGGAGCTGTTTTTT. It codes for CAIRGSVNTGELFF.

This sequence joins TRBV19 and TRBJ2-1; 10 bases are a match to TRBD2. The CDR3 is made up of 15 amino acids. V lost 3 bases to trimming and J lost 9 bases; unmatched junction nucleotides: 8. Looked up from germline, CDR1 is LNHDA and CDR2 is SQIVND (reference sequence). Here the CDR3 DNA reads TGTGCCAGTAGTATCTCGGTAGCGGGAGGTGCTGAGCAGTTCTTC. This gives the protein CASSISVAGGAEQFF.

The chain links TRBV27 to TRBJ1-1; D remains ambiguous. Trimming removed 0 bases from V and 0 bases from J, with 8 bases in between. This CDR3 contains 15 residues. Germline V gene sequence: CDR1 MNHEY, CDR2 SMNVEV (reference sequence). The CDR3 here is CASSLSLQLNTEAFF. In nucleotides, the CDR3 is TGTGCCAGCAGTTTATCTCTACAGTTGAACACTGAAGCTTTCTTT.

This clone showed up just a few times. The chain couples TRBV27 to TRBJ1-1; TRBD1 agrees at 11 bases. Germline V gene data show CDR1 as MNHEY and CDR2 as SMNVEV (reference sequence). This CDR3 region has 17 residues. V shed 7 bases and J 4 bases; nucleotides not matched to a gene: 14. This chain's CDR3 is CASTPTRTGGVGTEAFF. The CDR3 region has the DNA TGTGCCAGCACCCCAACAAGGACAGGGGGCGTGGGCACTGAAGCTTTCTTT.